These 16 T cell receptor beta chains were all obtained from the same sample, sequenced in a study of OX40 agonist ivuxolimab in advanced cancers. The repertoire was sequenced with immunoSEQ multiplex PCR; TCRdb's copy has only in-frame clones and lacks some. The sample lists roughly 120,000 clones, 80% to 90% occurring once. The input for sequencing was CD4+ or CD8+ T cells sorted from blood, taken in a trial of the OX40 agonist ivuxolimab. Source of these receptors: an adult with an advanced solid tumor such as melanoma, head and neck, liver or kidney cancer.

V and J are TRBV7-9 and TRBJ1-2; 10 bases agree with TRBD1. Germline trimming cut 5 bases from V and 7 bases from J; bases unmatched to any gene: 4. Germline loops: CDR1 SEHNR, CDR2 FQNEAQ (reference sequence). This CDR3 spans 13 amino acids. The CDR3 is CASSPGDRGGYTF. The DNA for the CDR3 is TGTGCCAGCAGCCCCGGGGACAGGGGTGGCTACACCTTC.

V gene TRBV19 combines with J gene TRBJ2-5, with D unclear. V shed 2 bases and J shed 5 bases, with 3 bases lying between them. The CDR3 covers 11 residues. Looked up from germline, CDR1 is LNHDA and CDR2 is SQIVND (reference sequence). CDR3 DNA sequence: TGTGCCAGTAGTATATCGGAGACCCAGTACTTC. The encoded protein is CASSISETQYF.

This clone was observed once. The chain uses TRBV28 and TRBJ2-7; D uncertain. The ends were cut back, 3 bases at V and 1 base at J, with 13 bases in the middle. From germline, CDR1 is MDHEN and CDR2 SYDVKM. The CDR3 extends over 15 amino acids. For the CDR3, the DNA is TGTGCCAGCAGTTTTCTCCCCATAGCATCCTACGAGCAGTACTTC. Translation: CASSFLPIASYEQYF.

The chain couples TRBV6-6 to TRBJ2-1; D is unclear. CDR3 size: 15 residues. Germline V gene data show CDR1 as MNHNY and CDR2 as SVGAGI (reference sequence). Trimming shortened V by 4 bases and J by 7 bases, and 17 bases separated the two germline ends. The CDR3 reads CASSFNRNLRNEQFF. CDR3 nucleotide sequence: TGTGCCAGCAGTTTTAACCGGAACCTTCGGAATGAGCAGTTCTTC.

The chain has TRBV5-6 and TRBJ1-2; TRBD1 matches at 8 bases. The CDR3 covers 13 residues. CDR1 is SGHDT, CDR2 YYEEEE, per germline. The trim removed 4 bases at V and 6 bases at J, leaving 5 bases unmatched. The CDR3 protein is CASSPGQGDGYTF. The CDR3 bases are TGTGCCAGCAGCCCCGGACAGGGAGATGGCTACACCTTC.

This clone is a singleton in its sample. A junction boundary mismatches the germline segment, possibly from a read error. This chain connects TRBV30 to TRBJ2-6, with D hard to call. The length of the CDR3 is 14 residues. Germline CDR1 reads GTSNPN; CDR2 reads SVGIG (reference sequence). The CDR3 protein is CAWSPLGQPTIPTF. CDR3 nucleotides: TGTGCCTGGTCCCCCTTGGGCCAGCCAACGATCCCGACATTC.

The V call is TRBV7-2, the J call TRBJ1-6, with unresolved D. Germline V gene data show CDR1 as SGHTA and CDR2 as FQGNSA. The CDR3 is 16 residues long. Trimming pared 5 bases from V and 7 bases from J, leaving 18 bases between. CDR3 nucleotides: TGTGCCAGCAGCCCCCACCAGGCGGGCCAAAATTCACCCCTCCACTTT. It translates to CASSPHQAGQNSPLHF.

The chain uses TRBV7-8 and TRBJ2-3; D remains unclear. The length of the CDR3 is 15 residues. Trimming stripped 1 base from V and 2 bases from J, with 10 bases between. Germline CDR1 and CDR2: SGHVS and FQNEAQ. As DNA, the CDR3 is TGTGCCAGCAGCTTAGGATCCGTCCCCACAGATACGCAGTATTTT. Its protein product is CASSLGSVPTDTQYF.

V and J are TRBV5-6 and TRBJ1-6; 8 bases match TRBD1. This CDR3 region has 15 residues. The V gene end was trimmed by 4 bases and the J gene end by 5 bases; junction bases not matched to a gene: 5. CDR1 and CDR2 from the germline V gene are SGHDT and YYEEEE. Written as DNA, the CDR3 is TGTGCCAGCAGCATGACAGGGGAAAATAATTCACCCCTCCACTTT. This codes for CASSMTGENNSPLHF.

This chain links TRBV6-6 with TRBJ1-5, with D perhaps TRBD1 (6 bases). V shed 6 bases and J shed 4 bases, with 10 bases lying between them. The CDR3 totals 13 residues. Per the germline V gene, CDR1 is MNHNY and CDR2 is SVGAGI (reference sequence). Written as DNA, the CDR3 is TGTGCCAGCAGCTTCACAGGGAATCAGCCCCAGCATTTT. Encoded protein: CASSFTGNQPQHF.

The chain is built from TRBV7-2 and TRBJ2-3, with D perhaps TRBD1 (5 bases). This CDR3 is built from 14 residues. V gave up 0 bases and J gave up 4 bases, with 8 bases separating them. The V gene's germline CDR1 is SGHTA and CDR2 FQGNSA. The CDR3 region has the DNA TGTGCCAGCAGCTTAGCGTTGGGGCCAGATACGCAGTATTTT. It codes for CASSLALGPDTQYF.

This clone was seen more than once but under ten times. The genes are TRBV9 and TRBJ1-6; TRBD1 matches at 7 bases. Germline assignment: CDR1 SGDLS and CDR2 YYNGEE. This CDR3 has 15 amino acids. The J segment lost 7 bases and the V segment lost 3 bases, leaving 7 bases of the junction unmatched. The CDR3: CASSARTGGNSPLHF. CDR3 nucleotide sequence: TGTGCCAGCAGCGCCAGGACAGGAGGCAATTCACCCCTCCACTTT.

The genes are TRBV25-1 and TRBJ1-6; D gene uncertain. The CDR3 extends over 13 amino acids. CDR1 and CDR2 from the germline V gene are MGHDK and SYGVNS. Trimming left V 8 bases short and J 0 bases short, with 5 bases between. The CDR3 sequence: CASRASYNSPLHF. In DNA form, the CDR3 reads TGTGCCAGCCGGGCCTCCTATAATTCACCCCTCCACTTT.

The gene calls are TRBV4-3 and TRBJ1-4; D remains ambiguous. This CDR3 contains 16 residues. V gave up 0 bases and J gave up 8 bases, with 16 bases separating them. From germline, CDR1 is LGHNA and CDR2 YSLEER. The CDR3 DNA reads TGCGCCAGCAGCCAAGACTCAAGGCAGCCGTGGGAAAAACTGTTTTTT. This codes for CASSQDSRQPWEKLFF.

The chain employs TRBV4-3 and TRBJ2-1; D possibly corresponds to TRBD2 (6 bases). CDR3 length: 13 amino acids. Germline loops: CDR1 LGHNA, CDR2 YSLEER. V was pared by 0 bases and J by 10 bases, with 10 bases between. Written as DNA, the CDR3 is TGCGCCAGCAGCCAAGATTGGAGGGGCGAGCAGTTCTTC. Its translation is CASSQDWRGEQFF.

The gene calls are TRBV7-9 and TRBJ2-7, with TRBD1 matching over 7 bases. Germline lookup yields CDR1 SEHNR and CDR2 FQNEAQ (reference sequence). This CDR3 has 14 residues. Germline trimming cut 6 bases from V and 5 bases from J; bases unmatched to any gene: 10. CDR3 DNA: TGTGCCAGCAGTTCACAGGGGTCTGACCACGAGCAGTACTTC. Protein product: CASSSQGSDHEQYF.